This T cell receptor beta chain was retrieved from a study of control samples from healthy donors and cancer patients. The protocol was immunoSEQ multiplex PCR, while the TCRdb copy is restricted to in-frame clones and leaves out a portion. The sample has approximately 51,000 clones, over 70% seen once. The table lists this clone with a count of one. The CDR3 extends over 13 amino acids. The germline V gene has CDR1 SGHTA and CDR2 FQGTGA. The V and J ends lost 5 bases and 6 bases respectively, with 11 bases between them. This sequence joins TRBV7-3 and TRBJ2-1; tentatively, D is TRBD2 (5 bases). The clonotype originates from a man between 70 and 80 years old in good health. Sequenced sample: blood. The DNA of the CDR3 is TGTGCCAGCAGCCAAAGCCGGGGCAATGAGCAGTTCTTC. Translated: CASSQSRGNEQFF.